The 6 T cell receptor beta chains below all came from one sample that was sequenced in a study of T cell clonotyping in hematopoietic cell transplantation. Method: immunoSEQ multiplex PCR; TCRdb's copy keeps in-frame clones and lacks some. The sample includes roughly 30,000 clones, 60% to 85% seen only once; the top ten take less than 7.5%. Time point of the sample: recipient sample about 28 days before transplant, after cytoreduction. Specimen: peripheral blood mononuclear cells, collected before stem cell transplant. These receptors all come from a woman in her twenties or thirties with chronic myeloid leukemia. Some clones in this sample may be carry-over from other donors' samples.

The rearrangement links TRBV30 to TRBJ2-7, with D maybe TRBD1 (6 bases). The germline CDR1 and CDR2 sequences are GTSNPN and SVGIG (reference sequence). V lost 5 bases and J lost 3, with 11 bases in between. CDR3 length: 12 residues. CDR3 in DNA: TGTGCCTGGTCAGAACAGGGCTACGAGCAGTACTTC. This codes for CAWSEQGYEQYF.

The chain combines TRBV14 with TRBJ1-3; perhaps TRBD1 as D (6 bases). The V end was cut by 5 bases, the J end by 3 bases, with 14 bases between. Germline CDR1 SGHDN, CDR2 FVKESK. This CDR3 contains 15 residues. The CDR3 sequence: CASSKGGTGGNTIYF. The CDR3 DNA reads TGTGCCAGCAGCAAAGGGGGTACTGGTGGAAACACCATATATTTT.

This CDR3 reads CASSLTYREGYTF. The CDR3 bases are TGCGCCAGCAGCCTCACTTACAGGGAAGGCTACACCTTC. This chain links TRBV4-1 with TRBJ1-2; D may be TRBD1 (6 bases). The ends were cut back, 4 bases at V and 8 bases at J, with 14 bases in the middle. The CDR3 consists of 13 residues. In germline, CDR1 is MGHRA, CDR2 YSYEKL.

This chain joins TRBV11-3 and TRBJ2-3, with D possibly called TRBD1 or TRBD2 (6 bases each). Germline values: CDR1 SGHNT, CDR2 YENEEA. Trimming shortened V by 3 bases and J by 5 bases, and 12 bases separated the two germline ends. The CDR3 loop spans 14 amino acids. CDR3 coding DNA: TGTGCCAGCAGCTTGGGGGGCCGGGGAGATACGCAGTATTTT. Translation: CASSLGGRGDTQYF.

The rearrangement joins TRBV7-9 to TRBJ1-2; no reliable D call. The germline V gene encodes CDR1 SEHNR and CDR2 FQNEAQ (reference sequence). The CDR3 loop spans 12 amino acids. The V end lost 1 base, the J end lost 5 bases, and 5 bases lay between the germline ends. The CDR3 reads CASSLVVYGYTF. The CDR3 DNA is TGTGCCAGCAGCTTAGTGGTTTATGGCTACACCTTC.

J is TRBJ1-2 and V is TRBV27; 9 bases are shared with TRBD1. Germline CDR1 MNHEY, CDR2 SMNVEV (reference sequence). The CDR3 has 14 residues. The trim removed 3 bases at V and 6 bases at J, leaving 5 bases unmatched. The CDR3 region is CASSFGTGSNGYTF. CDR3 bases: TGTGCCAGCAGTTTCGGGACAGGGAGCAATGGCTACACCTTC.